Below, 16 T cell receptor beta chains from the same sample are listed, as sequenced in a study of blood T cell repertoires in COVID-19. The assay was immunoSEQ multiplex PCR, and TCRdb's table has in-frame clones only and misses some. The sample lists over 150,000 clones, roughly 86% occurring once. Material for sequencing was peripheral blood. The source of these receptors is a man aged 35 to 55 with active or convalescent COVID-19.

This sequence joins TRBV4-1 and TRBJ2-2; 7 bases align to TRBD1. The CDR3 is made up of 15 amino acids. The germline gives CDR1 MGHRA, CDR2 YSYEKL. V lost 5 bases and J lost 7; bases outside the gene matches: 10. The DNA for the CDR3 is TGCGCCAGCAGCGGGGGACAGCACCTTATCGGGGAGCTGTTTTTT. Its translation: CASSGGQHLIGELFF.

The chain employs TRBV24-1 and TRBJ2-5, with 7 bases matching TRBD2. Germline V lookup: CDR1 KGHDR, CDR2 SFDVKD. Unmatched junction bases numbered 4, after V lost 5 bases and J lost 5 bases. The CDR3 sequence is 13 residues long. CDR3 sequence: CATSGGGGETQYF. The CDR3 nucleotides are TGTGCCACCAGTGGCGGCGGGGGTGAGACCCAGTACTTC.

The rearrangement links TRBV30 to TRBJ1-3, with no clear D. CDR3 length: 15 amino acids. The V end was cut by 0 bases, the J end by 6 bases, with 15 bases between. Germline V gene data show CDR1 as GTSNPN and CDR2 as SVGIG (reference sequence). CDR3 amino acids: CAWSVVGSWVNTIYF. In nucleotides, the CDR3 is TGTGCCTGGAGTGTAGTCGGGAGTTGGGTAAACACCATATATTTT.

V is TRBV15 and J is TRBJ1-4; TRBD1 aligns across 9 bases. CDR3 length equals 16 residues. The germline CDR1 and CDR2 sequences are LNHNV and YYDKDF (reference sequence). V dropped 5 bases and J dropped 7; count of bases not matched to a gene: 11. The CDR3 region has the DNA TGTGCCACCAGCGGACCGGGACAGGGCCCAGCTGAAAAACTGTTTTTT. Translating it yields CATSGPGQGPAEKLFF.

The rearrangement links TRBV2 to TRBJ2-5; TRBD1 aligns across 9 bases. This CDR3 region has 13 residues. The trim removed 6 bases at V and 5 bases at J, leaving 4 bases unmatched. Germline V gives CDR1 SNHLY, CDR2 FYNNEI. CDR3: CASSLGQGETQYF. The CDR3 DNA sequence: TGTGCCAGCAGCCTTGGACAGGGGGAGACCCAGTACTTC.

The chain is built from TRBV19 and TRBJ2-7; D remains unclear. The CDR3 length is 12 residues. Trimming took off 0 bases at V and 4 bases at J, with 4 bases between the two ends. Looked up from germline, CDR1 is LNHDA and CDR2 is SQIVND (reference sequence). The CDR3 DNA is TGTGCCAGTAGTATAGATATATACGAGCAGTACTTC. It translates to CASSIDIYEQYF. The full variable domain, with the rest looked up from reference TRBV19 and TRBJ2-7, is DGGITQSPKYLFRKEGQNVTLSCEQNLNHDAMYWYRQDPGQGLRLIYYSQIVNDFQKGDIAEGYSVSREKKESFPLTVTSAQKNPTAFYLCASSIDIYEQYFGPGTRLTVT.

The chain recombines TRBV11-2 with TRBJ1-1; 7 bases line up with TRBD1. Trimming at V came to 2 bases and at J to 7 bases, leaving 7 bases not matched to a gene. The CDR3 has 14 amino acids. Germline-derived CDR1 and CDR2 are SGHAT and FQNNGV. This chain's CDR3 is CASSLKGAGLEAFF. For the CDR3, the DNA is TGTGCCAGCAGCTTAAAGGGGGCAGGGCTTGAAGCTTTCTTT.

This sequence joins TRBV7-8 and TRBJ2-1; D ambiguous. Trimming removed 1 base from V and 1 base from J, with 5 bases in between. Germline V gene data show CDR1 as SGHVS and CDR2 as FQNEAQ. This CDR3 region has 14 residues. CDR3 sequence reads: CASSLGGSYNEQFF. CDR3 in DNA: TGTGCCAGCAGCTTAGGAGGTTCCTACAATGAGCAGTTCTTC. The full variable domain, with the rest looked up from reference TRBV7-8 and TRBJ2-1, is GAGVSQSPRYKVAKRGQDVALRCDPISGHVSLFWYQQALGQGPEFLTYFQNEAQLDKSGLPSDRFFAERPEGSVSTLKIQRTQQEDSAVYLCASSLGGSYNEQFFGPGTRLTVL.

The rearrangement links TRBV2 to TRBJ1-1; 9 nucleotides line up with TRBD1. The trim removed 8 bases at V and 3 bases at J, leaving 7 bases unmatched. The length of the CDR3 is 14 residues. Germline lookup yields CDR1 SNHLY and CDR2 FYNNEI. CDR3 bases: TGTGCCAGCTGGACAGGGGTCAGATACACTGAAGCTTTCTTT. Translation: CASWTGVRYTEAFF.

V usage is TRBV28 and J usage is TRBJ2-1; 7 bases align to TRBD2. The CDR3 runs 15 residues. CDR1 MDHEN and CDR2 SYDVKM come from the germline V gene. The J segment lost 3 bases and the V segment lost 5 bases, leaving 7 bases of the junction unmatched. The CDR3 sequence is CASSAGVRGYNEQFF. The DNA for the CDR3 is TGTGCCAGCAGTGCGGGGGTGAGGGGCTACAATGAGCAGTTCTTC.

The V and J genes are TRBV6-1 and TRBJ1-5, with 10 bases lining up with TRBD1. The trim removed 4 bases at V and 0 bases at J, leaving 3 bases unmatched. The CDR3 runs 16 residues. CDR1 is MNHNS, CDR2 SASEGT, per germline. This CDR3 reads CASSGRQGASNQPQHF. The CDR3, as DNA: TGTGCCAGCAGTGGGCGACAGGGGGCTAGCAATCAGCCCCAGCATTTT.

This clone was recorded only once. The V call is TRBV28, the J call TRBJ2-3; 7 bases fit TRBD2. CDR3 length: 15 residues. The V gene's germline CDR1 is MDHEN and CDR2 SYDVKM. J was trimmed by 2 bases and V by 7 bases; bases with no gene match: 9. In nucleotides, the CDR3 is TGTGCCAGCAAAGCTGGGGGGGGGACCACAGATACGCAGTATTTT. It specifies CASKAGGGTTDTQYF.

The chain carries TRBV27 and TRBJ1-2; the D gene is possibly TRBD1 (6 bases). V lost 5 bases and J lost 2, with 18 bases in between. CDR1 is MNHEY, CDR2 SMNVEV, per germline (reference sequence). The CDR3 loop spans 16 amino acids. CDR3 in amino acids: CASSGQGPLPNYGYTF. CDR3 coding DNA: TGTGCCAGCAGTGGTCAGGGGCCTCTCCCCAACTATGGCTACACCTTC.

V usage is TRBV5-1 and J usage is TRBJ1-2, with a weak D call TRBD1 (6 bases). Deletions cut 4 bases from V and 4 bases from J, with 11 bases between. Germline CDR1 is SGHRS and CDR2 is YFSETQ. This CDR3 contains 13 residues. The CDR3 DNA sequence: TGCGCCAGCAGCCCTGGACAGCTCTATGGCTACACCTTC. It encodes CASSPGQLYGYTF.

In the case of this clone: One end of the junction fails to match germline, which may point to a read error. The CDR3 DNA reads as TGTGCTAGCAGCTTATCGGGCAGGGTCAAGCAGCCCCAGCATTTT. Amino acids: CASSLSGRVKQPQHF. This chain connects TRBV7-7 to TRBJ1-5, with D perhaps TRBD1 (5 bases). CDR1 SSHAT and CDR2 FNYEAQ come from the germline V gene (reference sequence). The CDR3 runs to 15 residues. The whole variable domain, remainder taken from reference TRBV7-7 and TRBJ1-5, is GAGVSQSPRYKVTKRGQDVTLRCDPISSHATLYWYQQALGQGPEFLTYFNYEAQPDKSGLPSDRFSAERPEGSISTLTIQRTEQRDSAMYRCASSLSGRVKQPQHFGDGTRLSIL.

In DNA, the CDR3 is TGTGCCAGCAGTTGGGGGCAGGGCAACCACGAGCAGTACTTC. Protein: CASSWGQGNHEQYF. The V gene is TRBV28, the J gene TRBJ2-7, with TRBD1 as a possible D gene (6 bases). V was clipped by 4 bases and J by 5 bases, with 15 bases between them. The CDR3 is made up of 14 amino acids. Germline values: CDR1 MDHEN, CDR2 SYDVKM.